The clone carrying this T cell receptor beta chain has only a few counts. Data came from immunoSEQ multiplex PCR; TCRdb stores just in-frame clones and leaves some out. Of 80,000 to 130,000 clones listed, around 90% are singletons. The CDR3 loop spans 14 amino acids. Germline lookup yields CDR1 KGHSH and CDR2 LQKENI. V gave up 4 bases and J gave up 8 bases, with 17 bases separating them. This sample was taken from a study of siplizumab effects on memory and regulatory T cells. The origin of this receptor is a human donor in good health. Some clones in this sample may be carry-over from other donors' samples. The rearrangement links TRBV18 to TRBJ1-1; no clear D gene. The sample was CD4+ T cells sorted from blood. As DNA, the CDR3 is TGTGCCAGCTCACAAATCACGGGGTATTGGGAAGCTTTCTTT. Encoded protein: CASSQITGYWEAFF.